This is a list of T cell receptor beta chains from one sample in a study of spatial heterogeneity in lung cancer. TCRdb called the 5' RACE reads again in MiXCR, with one record for every CDR3 protein. This sample carries under 30,000 distinct CDR3 sequences, approximately 4.6% of them seen once, and the ten largest clones take about 5.5%. Sequencing used PBMCs, obtained at surgery. Receptors originate from a male donor with early-stage non-small cell lung cancer. The conserved cysteine and the conserved F or W are not part of the CDR3 here.

J gene	V gene	CDR3 protein
TRBJ2-4	TRBV2	AVGASGPQNIQY
TRBJ2-5	TRBV6-2/TRBV6-3	ATRPPGHRQETQY
TRBJ1-3	TRBV5-1	ASSSPGTGAGNTIY
TRBJ2-7	TRBV27	ASSLHGTDTREQY
TRBJ1-5	TRBV5-5	ASSLDGNQPQH
TRBJ2-1	TRBV5-1	ASSYGLSSSYNEQF
TRBJ2-1	TRBV9	ASSPMDRGDEQF
TRBJ1-5	TRBV3-1	ASSQDWGTQPQH
TRBJ2-5	TRBV27	ATRSKTQY
TRBJ2-3	TRBV4-1	ASSARLSGEGTDTQY
TRBJ1-4	TRBV28	ASSLGGTNEKLF
TRBJ1-2	TRBV6-1	ASSRSGTGGYT
TRBJ2-3	TRBV11-2	ASSLDSGYTDTQY
TRBJ2-3	TRBV18	ASSPNAQAGDTQY
TRBJ2-5	TRBV12-3/TRBV12-4	ASSLSRGGTQY
TRBJ1-5	TRBV20-1	SARDLQGVNQPQH
TRBJ2-1	TRBV25-1	ASTVGGQNNEQF
TRBJ2-3	TRBV23-1	ASSRDGSNTDTQY
TRBJ1-2	TRBV6-5	ASSPAESNYGYT
TRBJ2-1	TRBV30	AWSVWDNEQF
TRBJ1-2	TRBV10-3	AIRDSTGLEGYT
TRBJ2-3	TRBV5-1	ASSLVPGADTQY
TRBJ2-1	TRBV19	ASRRDNYNEQF
TRBJ2-2	TRBV10-3	AISVWENTGELF
TRBJ1-1	TRBV10-3	AISDVGKLNTEAF
TRBJ1-5	TRBV6-1	ASSERALQPQH
TRBJ2-7	TRBV7-2	ASSPSWDRVYEQY
TRBJ2-7	TRBV7-9	ASSFAGGNSYEQY
TRBJ2-7	TRBV6-2/TRBV6-3	ASSPAVTYEQY
TRBJ2-3	TRBV20-1	SARDGKTGADTQY
TRBJ2-5	TRBV6-5	ASSSGTGAETQY